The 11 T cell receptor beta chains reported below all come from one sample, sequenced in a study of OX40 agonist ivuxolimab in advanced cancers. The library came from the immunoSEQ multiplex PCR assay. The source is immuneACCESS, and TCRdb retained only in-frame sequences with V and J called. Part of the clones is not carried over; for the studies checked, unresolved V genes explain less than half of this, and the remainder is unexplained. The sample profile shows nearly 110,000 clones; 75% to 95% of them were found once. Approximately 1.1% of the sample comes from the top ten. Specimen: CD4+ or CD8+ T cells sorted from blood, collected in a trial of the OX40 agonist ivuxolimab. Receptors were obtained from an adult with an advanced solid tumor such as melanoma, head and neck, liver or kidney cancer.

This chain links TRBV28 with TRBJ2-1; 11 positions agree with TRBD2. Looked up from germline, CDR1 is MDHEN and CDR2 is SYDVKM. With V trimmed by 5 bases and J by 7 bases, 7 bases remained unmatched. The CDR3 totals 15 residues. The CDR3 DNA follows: TGTGCCAGCAGTGAACTAGCGGGAGATGGGAATGAGCAGTTCTTC. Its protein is CASSELAGDGNEQFF.

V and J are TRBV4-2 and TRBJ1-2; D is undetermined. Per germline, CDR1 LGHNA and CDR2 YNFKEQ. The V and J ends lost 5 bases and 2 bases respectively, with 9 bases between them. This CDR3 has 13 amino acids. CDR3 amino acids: CASSGVGNYGYTF. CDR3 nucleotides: TGTGCCAGCAGCGGGGTTGGCAACTATGGCTACACCTTC.

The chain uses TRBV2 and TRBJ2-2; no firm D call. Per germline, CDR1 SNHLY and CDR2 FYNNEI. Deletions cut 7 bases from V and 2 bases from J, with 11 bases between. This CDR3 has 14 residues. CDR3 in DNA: TGTGCCAGCATTTTTCTGCCTAACACCGGGGAGCTGTTTTTT. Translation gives CASIFLPNTGELFF.

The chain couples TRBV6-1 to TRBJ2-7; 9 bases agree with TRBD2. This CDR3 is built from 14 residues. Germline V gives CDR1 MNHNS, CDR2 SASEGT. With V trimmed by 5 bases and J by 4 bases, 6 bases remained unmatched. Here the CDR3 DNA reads TGTGCCAGCAGTCCCTTGACTAGCGGTTACGAGCAGTACTTC. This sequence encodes CASSPLTSGYEQYF.

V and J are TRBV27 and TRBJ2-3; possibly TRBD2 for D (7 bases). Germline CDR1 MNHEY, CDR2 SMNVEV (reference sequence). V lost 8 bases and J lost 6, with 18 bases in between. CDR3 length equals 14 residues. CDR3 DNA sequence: TGTGCCAGCTCTAGGGGGGGCCTTGGGGATACGCAGTATTTT. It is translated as CASSRGGLGDTQYF.

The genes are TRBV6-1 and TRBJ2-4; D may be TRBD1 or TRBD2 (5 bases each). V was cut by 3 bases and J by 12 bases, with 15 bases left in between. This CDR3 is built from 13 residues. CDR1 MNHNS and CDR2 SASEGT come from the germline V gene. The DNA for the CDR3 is TGTGCCAGCAGTGAGACGGGGCGCCTGAATCAGTACTTC. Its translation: CASSETGRLNQYF.

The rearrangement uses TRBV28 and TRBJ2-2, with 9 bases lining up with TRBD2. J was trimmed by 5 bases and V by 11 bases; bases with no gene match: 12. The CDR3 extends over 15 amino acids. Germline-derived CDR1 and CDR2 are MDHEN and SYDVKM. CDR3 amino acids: CAGRDQSGRTGELFF. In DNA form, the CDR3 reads TGTGCCGGTAGGGACCAGAGCGGGAGGACCGGGGAGCTGTTTTTT.

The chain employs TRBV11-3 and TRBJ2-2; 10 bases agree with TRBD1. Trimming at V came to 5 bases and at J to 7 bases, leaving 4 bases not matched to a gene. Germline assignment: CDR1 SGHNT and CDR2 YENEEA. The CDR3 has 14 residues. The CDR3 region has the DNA TGTGCCAGCAGCCCCGGGACAGGGGACGGGGAGCTGTTTTTT. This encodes CASSPGTGDGELFF.

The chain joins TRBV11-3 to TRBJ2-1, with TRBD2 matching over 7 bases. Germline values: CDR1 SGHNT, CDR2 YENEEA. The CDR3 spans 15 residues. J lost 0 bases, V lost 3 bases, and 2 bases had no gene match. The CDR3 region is CASSFGGSSYNEQFF. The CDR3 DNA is TGTGCCAGCAGCTTCGGCGGGAGCTCCTACAATGAGCAGTTCTTC.

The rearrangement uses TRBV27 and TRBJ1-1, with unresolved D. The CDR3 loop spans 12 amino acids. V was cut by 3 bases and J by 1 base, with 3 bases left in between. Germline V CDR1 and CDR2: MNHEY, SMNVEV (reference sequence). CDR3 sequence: CASSLPNTEAFF. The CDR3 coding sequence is TGTGCCAGCAGTTTGCCGAACACTGAAGCTTTCTTT.

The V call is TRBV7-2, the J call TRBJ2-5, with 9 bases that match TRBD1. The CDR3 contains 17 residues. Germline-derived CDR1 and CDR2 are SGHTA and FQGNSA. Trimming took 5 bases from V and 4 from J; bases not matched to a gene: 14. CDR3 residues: CASSPQSGTGKIETQYF. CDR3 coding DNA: TGTGCCAGCAGCCCCCAGTCCGGGACAGGGAAGATAGAGACCCAGTACTTC.